This is a list of T cell receptor beta chains from one sample in a study of cytomegalovirus exposure and HLA in healthy donors. Some clones are missing from TCRdb's copy, which holds only in-frame ones; the method was immunoSEQ multiplex PCR. The sample yields 55,000 to 75,000 clones, more than 85% seen once. Input material: PBMCs. These TCRs come from a woman between 18 and 29 years old in good health and CMV-seropositive. CDR3s include the opening cysteine and the closing phenylalanine or tryptophan. The order of the fields is clone size, J gene, V gene, D gene, CDR3 protein, CDR3 DNA. The D gene is left open where the match is weak. Only some rows state a clone size, as once, few, many or a class for expanded clones.

- | TRBJ1-6 | TRBV9 | TRBD1 | CASSVGQPTSPLHF | TGTGCCAGCAGCGTGGGACAGCCCACTTCACCCCTCCACTTT
few | TRBJ2-2 | TRBV6-6 | - | CASRMRAGELFF | TGTGCCAGCAGGATGAGAGCCGGGGAGCTGTTTTTT
- | TRBJ1-3 | TRBV5-4 | - | CASSGTVSGNTIYF | TGTGCCAGCAGCGGAACAGTCTCTGGAAACACCATATATTTT
- | TRBJ1-1 | TRBV5-6 | TRBD1 | CASSRIQGGTEAFF | TGTGCCAGCAGCCGGATACAGGGGGGCACTGAAGCTTTCTTT
once | TRBJ1-5 | TRBV18 | - | CASSPGQDNQPQHF | TGTGCCAGCTCACCAGGTCAGGACAATCAGCCCCAGCATTTT
- | TRBJ1-4 | TRBV15 | TRBD1 | CATSSLRGRKLFF | TGTGCCACCAGCAGCCTAAGGGGGCGGAAACTGTTTTTT
- | TRBJ2-1 | TRBV11-3 | TRBD2 | CASSLGGLAGFEQFF | TGTGCCAGCAGCTTAGGCGGACTAGCGGGATTTGAGCAGTTCTTC
- | TRBJ2-3 | TRBV6-5 | TRBD2 | CASSYQREGPDTQYF | TGTGCCAGCAGCTACCAACGGGAGGGCCCAGATACGCAGTATTTT
- | TRBJ1-1 | TRBV4-1 | - | CASSQALPEEAFF | TGCGCCAGCAGCCAAGCACTCCCTGAGGAAGCTTTCTTT
- | TRBJ1-5 | TRBV18 | TRBD1 | CASSQTGNNQPQHF | TGTGCCAGCTCACAGACAGGGAACAATCAGCCCCAGCATTTT
once | TRBJ2-2 | TRBV5-1 | - | CASSHGWNTGELFF | TGCGCCAGCAGCCACGGGTGGAACACCGGGGAGCTGTTTTTT
- | TRBJ2-5 | TRBV29-1 | - | CSVSRGQPPSNQETQYF | TGCAGCGTTAGCAGGGGCCAACCCCCATCCAACCAGGAGACCCAGTACTTC
few | TRBJ1-3 | TRBV7-6 | - | CASSASVSGNTIYF | TGTGCCAGCAGCGCATCAGTCTCTGGAAACACCATATATTTT
- | TRBJ2-2 | TRBV5-4 | - | CASSPGTAGGTGELFF | TGTGCCAGCAGCCCAGGGACAGCCGGGGGCACCGGGGAGCTGTTTTTT
once | TRBJ1-5 | TRBV4-2 | TRBD1 | CASSQGIWTGASQPQHF | TGTGCCAGCAGCCAAGGTATCTGGACAGGGGCTTCTCAGCCCCAGCATTTT
- | TRBJ2-5 | TRBV5-8 | TRBD1 | CASSLGPQGAGETQYF | TGTGCCAGCAGCTTGGGTCCGCAGGGGGCCGGGGAGACCCAGTACTTC
- | TRBJ2-7 | TRBV6-5 | TRBD1 | CASSYSRDRVREQYF | TGTGCCAGCAGTTACTCTAGGGACAGGGTACGCGAGCAGTACTTC
- | TRBJ2-7 | TRBV7-9 | TRBD1 | CASGRTGSEDEQYF | TGTGCCAGCGGACGGACAGGGTCAGAGGACGAGCAGTACTTC
- | TRBJ1-6 | TRBV28 | - | CASSLVGSPSSPLHF | TGTGCCAGCAGTTTAGTTGGGAGTCCTAGTTCACCCCTCCACTTT
- | TRBJ2-5 | TRBV4-1 | - | CASSRYPGEETQYF | TGCGCCAGCAGCCGGTATCCGGGGGAAGAGACCCAGTACTTC
- | TRBJ2-3 | TRBV7-2 | - | CASSQTSFTQYF | TGTGCCAGCAGCCAAACTAGTTTTACGCAGTATTTT
- | TRBJ1-1 | TRBV4-1 | - | CASSPRTENTEAFF | TGCGCCAGCAGCCCACGGACAGAGAACACTGAAGCTTTCTTT
- | TRBJ1-1 | TRBV28 | TRBD1 | CASTLDRATNTEAFF | TGTGCCAGCACCCTCGACAGGGCCACAAACACTGAAGCTTTCTTT
- | TRBJ1-6 | TRBV7-2 | TRBD1 | CASSLGQGGISPLHF | TGTGCCAGCAGCTTAGGACAGGGCGGGATCTCACCCCTCCACTTT
- | TRBJ2-2 | TRBV4-1 | - | CASSQGGQLTGELFF | TGCGCCAGCAGCCAAGGAGGACAGCTCACCGGGGAGCTGTTTTTT
- | TRBJ1-1 | TRBV29-1 | - | CSVGGHGNTEAFF | TGCAGCGTTGGCGGTCACGGGAACACTGAAGCTTTCTTT
once | TRBJ1-1 | TRBV6-1 | TRBD1 | CASSAPDRVDTEAFF | TGTGCCAGCAGTGCCCCGGACAGGGTGGACACTGAAGCTTTCTTT
- | TRBJ1-5 | TRBV28 | TRBD1 | CASSPTGGYQPQHF | TGTGCCAGCAGTCCTACAGGGGGATATCAGCCCCAGCATTTT
once | TRBJ2-7 | TRBV4-1 | TRBD1 | CASRHRDREGEQYF | TGCGCCAGCAGACACCGGGACAGGGAGGGCGAGCAGTACTTC
- | TRBJ2-5 | TRBV30 | - | CAWSVSQETQYF | TGTGCCTGGAGTGTCAGTCAAGAGACCCAGTACTTC
- | TRBJ1-1 | TRBV11-2 | - | CASSDGLVTEAFF | TGTGCCAGCAGCGATGGACTGGTGACGGAAGCTTTCTTT
- | TRBJ1-2 | TRBV6-6 | TRBD1 | CASNPDRGPGGYTF | TGTGCCAGCAACCCGGACAGGGGGCCTGGTGGCTACACCTTC
- | TRBJ1-1 | TRBV6-5 | - | CASSYSPGLNTEAFF | TGTGCCAGCAGTTACTCGCCGGGACTCAACACTGAAGCTTTCTTT
- | TRBJ1-1 | TRBV10-3 | - | CAINEGRAEAFF | TGTGCCATCAATGAGGGGAGGGCTGAAGCTTTCTTT
- | TRBJ2-1 | TRBV7-3 | TRBD2 | CASSPGLAGGHEQFF | TGTGCCAGCAGCCCCGGACTAGCGGGAGGCCATGAGCAGTTCTTC
- | TRBJ2-7 | TRBV29-1 | TRBD1 | CSAGAGQGGYEQYF | TGCAGCGCCGGTGCGGGACAGGGAGGTTACGAGCAGTACTTC
- | TRBJ1-2 | TRBV6-1 | TRBD1 | CASSPGQGHYGYTF | TGTGCCAGCAGTCCCGGACAGGGCCACTATGGCTACACCTTC
- | TRBJ1-5 | TRBV28 | TRBD1 | CASSYTRGRTPQHF | TGTGCCAGCAGTTATACCAGGGGGAGGACGCCCCAGCATTTT
- | TRBJ2-7 | TRBV2 | TRBD2 | CASSDYSGGSYEQYF | TGTGCCAGCAGCGACTACAGCGGGGGCTCCTACGAGCAGTACTTC
once | TRBJ2-1 | TRBV30 | - | CACDEDDNEQFF | TGTGCCTGTGACGAGGATGACAATGAGCAGTTCTTC
- | TRBJ2-7 | TRBV5-1 | - | CASSLQGTYEQYF | TGCGCCAGCAGCTTGCAGGGAACCTACGAGCAGTACTTC
- | TRBJ2-1 | TRBV4-2 | TRBD2 | CASSQGRISSGSHNEQFF | TGTGCCAGCAGCCAAGGACGTATTTCTAGCGGGAGCCACAATGAGCAGTTCTTC
- | TRBJ2-1 | TRBV2 | - | CASSEGTVYNEQFF | TGTGCCAGCAGTGAAGGGACAGTATACAATGAGCAGTTCTTC
- | TRBJ2-3 | TRBV11-3 | TRBD1 | CASSGQADGVTDTQYF | TGTGCCAGCAGCGGACAGGCGGATGGGGTGACAGATACGCAGTATTTT
- | TRBJ2-6 | TRBV29-1 | TRBD1 | CSFTGGPGANVLTF | TGCAGCTTTACAGGGGGCCCTGGGGCCAACGTCCTGACTTTC
- | TRBJ2-5 | TRBV29-1 | - | CSVVPSYPGGEETQYF | TGCAGCGTTGTGCCCTCCTACCCGGGCGGGGAAGAGACCCAGTACTTC
- | TRBJ1-3 | TRBV6-1 | - | CASIEETLGNTIYF | TGTGCCAGCATAGAGGAAACGTTAGGAAACACCATATATTTT
- | TRBJ1-5 | TRBV7-3 | - | CASSLSAGSNQPQHF | TGTGCCAGCAGCTTAAGTGCCGGGAGCAATCAGCCCCAGCATTTT
- | TRBJ1-1 | TRBV5-1 | TRBD1 | CASSLGQGAGATEAFF | TGCGCCAGCAGCTTGGGACAGGGAGCGGGGGCGACTGAAGCTTTCTTT
- | TRBJ1-3 | TRBV21-1 | - | CASSLGTGAENTIYF | TGTGCCAGCAGCCTAGGCACCGGCGCGGAAAACACCATATATTTT